These 8 T cell receptor beta chains originate from one sample sequenced in a study of shared clonotypes between healthy human individuals. Assay: immunoSEQ multiplex PCR; the TCRdb copy retains only in-frame clones and omits some. The sample consists of about 320,000 clones, around 86% of them appearing once. The source material was memory CD8+ T cells sorted from blood. Indicated subset: CD45RO+ cells pooled with CCR7-negative TemRA cells. These receptors originate from a man between 18 and 35 years old in good health.

The chain combines TRBV5-1 with TRBJ2-3, with 8 bases that match TRBD2. Germline trimming cut 1 base from V and 5 bases from J; bases unmatched to any gene: 6. Germline loops: CDR1 SGHRS, CDR2 YFSETQ. The CDR3 sequence is 15 residues long. The CDR3 sequence is CASSLLGTSLDTQYF. In DNA, the CDR3 is TGCGCCAGCAGCTTGTTGGGGACTAGTCTAGATACGCAGTATTTT.

The chain employs TRBV7-2 and TRBJ2-1; possible D gene TRBD2, 6 bases. The CDR3 has 17 amino acids. Trimming left V 5 bases short and J 5 bases short, with 22 bases between. Per germline, CDR1 SGHTA and CDR2 FQGNSA. CDR3 sequence: CASSPRLRLAINNEQFF. CDR3 in DNA: TGTGCCAGCAGCCCACGCTTAAGGCTAGCGATTAACAATGAGCAGTTCTTC.

The chain recombines TRBV4-1 with TRBJ2-7; a weak D match, TRBD1 (5 bases). CDR3 length equals 14 residues. V gave up 4 bases and J gave up 3 bases, with 13 bases separating them. The germline CDR1 and CDR2 sequences are MGHRA and YSYEKL. In DNA form, the CDR3 reads TGCGCCAGCAGCCCTAGAGACAGTGGCTACGAGCAGTACTTC. Protein product: CASSPRDSGYEQYF.

The rearrangement joins TRBV7-9 to TRBJ1-1; the D is unclear. Trimming removed 8 bases from V and 4 bases from J, with 17 bases in between. The CDR3 is 14 amino acids. CDR1 and CDR2 from the germline V gene are SEHNR and FQNEAQ (reference sequence). CDR3 protein: CASDENTGVTEAFF. Written as DNA, the CDR3 is TGTGCCAGCGACGAGAATACGGGTGTCACTGAAGCTTTCTTT.

This clone was observed once. Within the sample, other DNA sequences also encode this same CDR3. The chain carries TRBV7-9 and TRBJ2-7; D gene unclear. Germline V lookup: CDR1 SEHNR, CDR2 FQNEAQ (reference sequence). The CDR3 is 14 amino acids. Trimming took 3 bases from V and 0 from J, leaving 9 bases between them. CDR3 in amino acids: CASSLAVSSYEQYF. For the CDR3, the DNA is TGTGCCAGCAGCTTGGCGGTAAGCTCCTACGAGCAGTACTTC.

This clone was seen a single time. The V call is TRBV5-6, the J call TRBJ1-1, with D tentatively TRBD1 (6 bases). This CDR3 region has 15 residues. The V and J ends lost 6 bases and 4 bases respectively, with 19 bases between them. Germline loops: CDR1 SGHDT, CDR2 YYEEEE. The CDR3 loop reads CASTAGTWEATEAFF. In DNA, the CDR3 is TGTGCCAGCACCGCGGGGACATGGGAGGCCACTGAAGCTTTCTTT.

This clone showed up just once. The chain combines TRBV5-4 with TRBJ2-7; no reliable D call. CDR3 length equals 14 residues. V lost 0 bases to trimming and J lost 5 bases, with 12 bases between them. Germline V gene data show CDR1 as SGHNT and CDR2 as YYREEE (reference sequence). CDR3 amino acids: CASSLADVPHEQYF. The CDR3 DNA follows: TGTGCCAGCAGCTTGGCCGACGTTCCCCACGAGCAGTACTTC.

J is TRBJ2-5 and V is TRBV13, with D maybe TRBD2 (6 bases). Germline CDR1 PRHDT, CDR2 FYEKMQ (reference sequence). Trimming took 3 bases from V and 4 from J, leaving 12 bases between them. The CDR3 runs 14 residues. The CDR3 here is CASSLVGAGETQYF. In DNA form, the CDR3 reads TGTGCCAGCAGCTTGGTGGGAGCGGGAGAGACCCAGTACTTC.